A single sample is the source of the 30 T cell receptor beta chains below, sequenced in a study of shared clonotypes between healthy human individuals. Assay used: immunoSEQ multiplex PCR; TCRdb lists only in-frame clones, some missing. Found here are about 680,000 clones, around 92% of them singletons; the top ten hold roughly 24%. Positively selected for CCR7, the CD45RO-negative cells used as naive CD8 cells excluded terminally differentiated effector memory CD45RA+ cells. The sample taken for sequencing was naive CD8+ T cells sorted from blood. These receptors came from a man aged 25-45 years in good health.

This chain connects TRBV5-1 to TRBJ1-5; TRBD1 might be the D (5 bases). The V and J ends lost 2 bases and 0 bases respectively, with 9 bases between them. CDR1 is SGHRS, CDR2 YFSETQ, per germline. The CDR3 length is 15 residues. The CDR3 DNA reads as TGCGCCAGCAGCTTAGACAGCGATAGCAATCAGCCCCAGCATTTT. It translates to CASSLDSDSNQPQHF.

The rearrangement uses TRBV27 and TRBJ1-1, with D tentatively TRBD1 (6 bases). Germline CDR1 is MNHEY and CDR2 is SMNVEV (reference sequence). Trimming left V 0 bases short and J 10 bases short, with 15 bases between. This CDR3 is built from 14 residues. The CDR3 protein is CASSLSPTGSAAFF. Written as DNA, the CDR3 is TGTGCCAGCAGTTTATCGCCCACAGGGTCCGCAGCTTTCTTT.

J is TRBJ2-5 and V is TRBV7-3; possibly TRBD2 for D (5 bases). V lost 1 base and J 4 bases, leaving 16 bases between the germline ends. Germline values: CDR1 SGHTA, CDR2 FQGTGA. The length of the CDR3 is 16 residues. Here the CDR3 reads CASSLNGRGGRETQYF. The CDR3 DNA follows: TGTGCCAGCAGCTTAAACGGTCGGGGTGGTAGAGAGACCCAGTACTTC.

The chain employs TRBV11-2 and TRBJ2-2; D is uncertain. Trimming took off 10 bases at V and 6 bases at J, with 15 bases between the two ends. The CDR3 sequence is 13 residues long. The germline V gene has CDR1 SGHAT and CDR2 FQNNGV. CDR3 in DNA: TGTGCCACCCAGCACCCCCAGTCCGGGGAGCTGTTTTTT. Protein product: CATQHPQSGELFF.

The chain couples TRBV20-1 to TRBJ2-5; D is perhaps TRBD2 (6 bases). Germline loops: CDR1 DFQATT, CDR2 SNEGSKA (reference sequence). This CDR3 has 10 amino acids. CDR3 bases: TGCAGCGGTGGGGGGGAGACCCAGTACTTC. Its protein is CSGGGETQYF.

V gene TRBV4-1 combines with J gene TRBJ2-2; 11 positions match TRBD2. Trimming removed 3 bases from V and 7 bases from J; junction bases left unmatched: 13. The CDR3 is 18 amino acids. CDR1 and CDR2 from the germline V gene are MGHRA and YSYEKL. CDR3 in DNA: TGCGCCAGCAGCCAGGAGGGGCTAGCGGGAGGATGGAACGGGGAGCTGTTTTTT. Translated: CASSQEGLAGGWNGELFF.

J is TRBJ1-5 and V is TRBV4-2, with D uncertain. Trimming took off 2 bases at V and 1 base at J, with 9 bases between the two ends. Germline CDR1 LGHNA, CDR2 YNFKEQ. This CDR3 comprises 15 residues. The CDR3 nucleotides read TGTGCCAGCAGCCAATCCCGGTGGAGCAATCAGCCCCAGCATTTT. It yields the protein CASSQSRWSNQPQHF.

The V call is TRBV5-3, the J call TRBJ2-7; the D gene is possibly TRBD2 (6 bases). TRBV5-3 is given ORF status, its function remaining uncertain. V gave up 1 base and J gave up 5 bases, with 10 bases separating them. CDR3 length: 13 amino acids. CDR3 in amino acids: CARSLTGDNEQYF. For the CDR3, the DNA is TGTGCCAGAAGCTTGACGGGAGACAACGAGCAGTACTTC.

This sequence joins TRBV10-2 and TRBJ1-1, with D unresolved. The CDR3 covers 12 residues. Trimming left V 3 bases short and J 14 bases short, with 16 bases between. Germline lookup yields CDR1 WSHSY and CDR2 SAAADI. CDR3 in DNA: TGCGCCAGCAGTGAAGGTAGGGCCAAGCCGTTCTTT. Residues: CASSEGRAKPFF.

This chain uses TRBV28 with TRBJ2-1; 8 positions match TRBD1. The junction had 10 bases not matched to a gene; V was cut back by 6 bases and J by 3 bases. Germline CDR1 MDHEN, CDR2 SYDVKM. The CDR3 sequence is 16 residues long. CDR3 bases: TGTGCCAGCAGCCAGTCGGACAGGGACCTCTACAATGAGCAGTTCTTC. Amino acid sequence: CASSQSDRDLYNEQFF.

CDR3 protein: CAGLPLTGGYVETQYF. As DNA, the CDR3 is TGTGCCGGGCTCCCCCTGACAGGGGGCTACGTAGAGACCCAGTACTTC. The rearrangement joins TRBV11-3 to TRBJ2-5, with 10 bases lining up with TRBD1. This CDR3 has 16 amino acids. The ends lost 11 bases at V and 4 bases at J; junction bases unmatched: 16. The germline gives CDR1 SGHNT, CDR2 YENEEA.

The V and J genes are TRBV10-1 and TRBJ2-1; D unresolved. Trimming removed 3 bases at V and 0 bases at J, with 9 bases between. In germline, CDR1 is WNHNN, CDR2 SYGVQD (reference sequence). The length of the CDR3 is 15 residues. CDR3 in amino acids: CASSDPDSSYNEQFF. Written as DNA, the CDR3 is TGCGCCAGCAGTGATCCCGATAGCTCCTACAATGAGCAGTTCTTC.

The V call is TRBV28, the J call TRBJ2-2, with 9 nucleotides matching TRBD1. J was trimmed by 6 bases and V by 5 bases; bases with no gene match: 7. Germline lookup yields CDR1 MDHEN and CDR2 SYDVKM. The CDR3 covers 15 residues. The CDR3 DNA is TGTGCCAGCAGTGGGGACAGGGAGGGGCCCGGGGAGCTGTTTTTT. Translating it yields CASSGDREGPGELFF.

V usage is TRBV7-2 and J usage is TRBJ2-1; D ambiguous. The CDR3 is 17 amino acids. V was cut by 1 base and J by 1 base, with 14 bases left in between. Per germline, CDR1 SGHTA and CDR2 FQGNSA. CDR3 residues: CASSLVLRTESYNEQFF. The CDR3, as DNA: TGTGCCAGCAGCTTAGTGTTGCGGACGGAGTCCTACAATGAGCAGTTCTTC.

The genes are TRBV28 and TRBJ2-1; 7 bases fit TRBD2. J gave up 4 bases and V 1 base, and 7 bases lay outside the gene matches. There are 16 residues in the CDR3. The V gene's germline CDR1 is MDHEN and CDR2 SYDVKM. CDR3 sequence (DNA): TGTGCCAGCAGTTTATTTGGCGGGAGTGGGTACAATGAGCAGTTCTTC. Its protein product is CASSLFGGSGYNEQFF.

The rearrangement links TRBV11-2 to TRBJ2-1, with 8 bases lining up with TRBD1. Looked up from germline, CDR1 is SGHAT and CDR2 is FQNNGV. The CDR3 spans 17 residues. V shed 1 base and J 6 bases; nucleotides not matched to a gene: 11. The CDR3 reads CASSLGVDRVLVNEQFF. The CDR3 bases are TGTGCCAGCAGCTTAGGGGTGGACAGGGTATTGGTCAATGAGCAGTTCTTC.

The chain couples TRBV7-8 to TRBJ2-3; D is undetermined. The germline gives CDR1 SGHVS, CDR2 FQNEAQ. The V end lost 1 base, the J end lost 5 bases, and 1 base lay between the germline ends. The CDR3 contains 11 residues. CDR3 in amino acids: CASSLEDTQYF. Written as DNA, the CDR3 is TGTGCCAGCAGCTTAGAAGATACGCAGTATTTT.

The chain uses TRBV4-1 and TRBJ1-5; D ambiguous. The CDR3 is 18 residues long. V lost 1 base and J 0 bases, leaving 16 bases between the germline ends. CDR1 is MGHRA and CDR2 is YSYEKL in the germline V gene. As DNA, the CDR3 is TGCGCCAGCAGCCAAGGTCCTAGCACAACAACTAGCAATCAGCCCCAGCATTTT. Translation gives CASSQGPSTTTSNQPQHF.

This clone was seen a single time. V usage is TRBV7-6 and J usage is TRBJ1-4; TRBD1 matches 9 bases. J gave up 3 bases and V 6 bases, and 14 bases lay outside the gene matches. The CDR3 covers 18 residues. From germline, CDR1 is SGHVS and CDR2 FNYEAQ. CDR3 DNA: TGTGCCAGCAGTCGAAACCGGGGACAGGGTTTTGCTAATGAAAAACTGTTTTTT. Residues: CASSRNRGQGFANEKLFF.

The chain links TRBV7-9 to TRBJ1-2; the D gene is possibly TRBD1 (6 bases). This CDR3 spans 18 amino acids. V was pared by 3 bases and J by 2 bases, with 22 bases between. Germline CDR1 reads SEHNR; CDR2 reads FQNEAQ (reference sequence). The CDR3, as DNA: TGTGCCAGCAGCTTTAACCCCCGTATGGACAGAGGAAACTATGGCTACACCTTC. It translates to CASSFNPRMDRGNYGYTF.

To note about this clone: The sample holds other DNA sequences that translate to the same CDR3. This chain connects TRBV27 to TRBJ2-7, with D possibly being TRBD1 or TRBD2 (5 bases each). Germline CDR1 MNHEY, CDR2 SMNVEV (reference sequence). The CDR3 covers 13 residues. The germline V and J ends were trimmed by 6 bases and 3 bases, with 12 bases remaining between them. This CDR3 is CASSPGPFYEQYF. In nucleotides, the CDR3 is TGTGCCAGCAGCCCGGGACCTTTCTACGAGCAGTACTTC.

This CDR3 reads CSVGGLAATDTQYF. As DNA, the CDR3 is TGCAGCGTTGGTGGGCTAGCGGCCACAGATACGCAGTATTTT. The chain carries TRBV29-1 and TRBJ2-3; 7 bases map to TRBD2. The CDR3 loop spans 14 amino acids. V lost 4 bases to trimming and J lost 2 bases; unmatched junction nucleotides: 6. Looked up from germline, CDR1 is SQVTM and CDR2 is ANQGSEA.

The V gene is TRBV5-1, the J gene TRBJ2-3; 7 bases line up with TRBD1. V shed 4 bases, J shed 0 bases, and the junction held 5 bases outside the gene matches. The germline V gene has CDR1 SGHRS and CDR2 YFSETQ. The CDR3 spans 15 residues. The CDR3 here is CASSATGLSTDTQYF. The CDR3 DNA is TGCGCCAGCAGCGCGACAGGGCTGAGCACAGATACGCAGTATTTT.

This sequence joins TRBV5-4 and TRBJ2-7; no firm D call. Germline V gene lookup returns CDR1 SGHNT and CDR2 YYREEE (reference sequence). Deletions cut 0 bases from V and 7 bases from J, with 11 bases between. The CDR3 length is 13 residues. The CDR3 is CASSLEGSGEQYF. The DNA for the CDR3 is TGTGCCAGCAGCTTGGAGGGTTCGGGTGAGCAGTACTTC. The full variable domain, with the rest looked up from reference TRBV5-4 and TRBJ2-7, is ETGVTQSPTHLIKTRGQQVTLRCSSQSGHNTVSWYQQALGQGPQFIFQYYREEENGRGNFPPRFSGLQFPNYSSELNVNALELDDSALYLCASSLEGSGEQYFGPGTRLTVT.

The gene calls are TRBV10-3 and TRBJ2-1; TRBD2 agrees at 7 bases. This CDR3 comprises 16 residues. The germline V gene has CDR1 ENHRY and CDR2 SYGVKD. With 4 bases clipped from V and 2 bases from J, the junction kept 8 bases outside the gene matches. CDR3 residues: CAISGRLADTYNEQFF. CDR3 DNA sequence: TGTGCCATCAGTGGAAGACTAGCCGATACCTACAATGAGCAGTTCTTC.

The chain's CDR3 is CATSRDVWGAGGASYEQYF. Written as DNA, the CDR3 is TGTGCCACCAGCAGAGATGTCTGGGGTGCGGGAGGAGCGTCCTACGAGCAGTACTTC. This chain connects TRBV15 to TRBJ2-7; TRBD2 aligns across 8 bases. This CDR3 spans 19 amino acids. The V gene's germline CDR1 is LNHNV and CDR2 YYDKDF (reference sequence). After removal of 0 bases from V and 1 base from J, the junction contained 14 bases not matched to a gene. Together with reference TRBV15 and TRBJ2-7, the CDR3 gives the full variable domain: DAMVIQNPRYQVTQFGKPVTLSCSQTLNHNVMYWYQQKSSQAPKLLFHYYDKDFNNEADTPDNFQSRRPNTSFCFLDIRSPGLGDTAMYLCATSRDVWGAGGASYEQYFGPGTRLTVT.

The count of this clone is one. A junction boundary mismatches the germline segment, possibly from a read error. The rearrangement joins TRBV13 to TRBJ2-7; 14 bases are shared with TRBD2. Germline V gene data show CDR1 as PRHDT and CDR2 as FYEKMQ (reference sequence). The CDR3 runs 14 residues. For the CDR3, the DNA is TGTGCCAGCAGAGGACTAGCGGGAGGACTCCCCCCCAGCTTC. Encoded protein: CASRGLAGGLPPSF. The complete variable domain, with remaining parts taken from reference TRBV13 and TRBJ2-7, reads AAGVIQSPRHLIKEKRETATLKCYPIPRHDTVYWYQQGPGQDPQFLISFYEKMQSDKGSIPDRFSAQQFSDYHSELNMSSLELGDSALYFCASRGLAGGLPPSFGPGTRLTVT.

The chain links TRBV29-1 to TRBJ2-7, with D unclear. The length of the CDR3 is 12 residues. With 3 bases removed from V and 2 bases from J, the gap between germline ends came to 8 bases. Looked up from germline, CDR1 is SQVTM and CDR2 is ANQGSEA. CDR3 sequence: CSVETPTYEQYF. Here the CDR3 DNA reads TGCAGCGTTGAGACACCTACCTACGAGCAGTACTTC.

This chain uses TRBV7-3 with TRBJ2-6; D unclear. The CDR3 runs to 17 residues. In germline, CDR1 is SGHTA, CDR2 FQGTGA. V lost 3 bases and J 0 bases, leaving 12 bases between the germline ends. The chain's CDR3 is CASSLLPPLSGANVLTF. Here the CDR3 DNA reads TGTGCCAGCAGCTTGTTACCACCGCTCTCTGGGGCCAACGTCCTGACTTTC.

This clone has only one observation. The chain recombines TRBV9 with TRBJ2-3, with TRBD2 matching over 8 bases. After removal of 0 bases from V and 0 bases from J, the junction contained 21 bases not matched to a gene. The CDR3 is made up of 22 amino acids. Germline-derived CDR1 and CDR2 are SGDLS and YYNGEE. Written as DNA, the CDR3 is TGTGCCAGCAGCGTAGCCACGAAGGTCCCTCAGCCCTCTAGCGGGAGCACAGATACGCAGTATTTT. Protein product: CASSVATKVPQPSSGSTDTQYF.